The 15 T cell receptor beta chains below all came from one sample that was sequenced in a study of T-cell reconstitution after alpha-beta-depleted transplantation in children. Unique molecular identifiers were incorporated into the prepared TCRbeta library. TCRdb passed the PCR reads through MiXCR, listing each CDR3 protein once. The sample records almost 500,000 distinct CDR3 sequences, 10% to 13% being singletons. The sequenced sample was PBMCs, obtained before TCRalphabeta/CD19-depleted stem cell transplant. These receptors were collected from a child younger than 10 with inherited bone marrow failure, due to receive a stem cell transplant.

This clonotype showed up many times. The J gene is TRBJ2-7, the V gene TRBV7-6, with 9 bases lining up with TRBD1. The ends lost 1 base at V and 4 bases at J; junction bases unmatched: 8. Germline CDR1 is SGHVS and CDR2 is FNYEAQ. The CDR3 length is 16 residues. The DNA for the CDR3 is TGTGCCAGCAGCTTAGGTCCGGGACAGGGCATTTACGAGCAGTACTTC. Its translation: CASSLGPGQGIYEQYF.

This clonotype has just a few counts. The chain combines TRBV9 with TRBJ2-7, with D hard to call. The CDR3 loop spans 15 amino acids. V dropped 0 bases and J dropped 3 bases, with 13 bases sitting between them. From germline, CDR1 is SGDLS and CDR2 YYNGEE. CDR3: CASSVAPGLDYEQYF. The CDR3 DNA reads TGTGCCAGCAGCGTAGCCCCAGGCCTAGACTACGAGCAGTACTTC.

This clonotype was recorded at least ten times. The chain joins TRBV4-3 to TRBJ1-1; 8 nucleotides match TRBD1. Germline V CDR1 and CDR2: LGHNA, YSLEER. This CDR3 has 16 amino acids. Losses at the gene ends were 1 base for V and 5 bases for J; bases not matched to a gene: 9. Here the CDR3 reads CASSQVLGQGRTEAFF. The DNA of the CDR3 is TGCGCCAGCAGCCAAGTTTTAGGACAGGGCCGGACTGAAGCTTTCTTT.

This clonotype was seen ten or more times. The chain carries TRBV2 and TRBJ2-7; D uncertain. The CDR3 is made up of 15 amino acids. The V end was cut by 4 bases, the J end by 4 bases, with 17 bases between. Germline-derived CDR1 and CDR2 are SNHLY and FYNNEI. CDR3 sequence reads: CASSVGSWTHYEQYF. In nucleotides, the CDR3 is TGTGCCAGCAGTGTTGGGTCTTGGACGCATTACGAGCAGTACTTC.

V gene TRBV19 combines with J gene TRBJ2-1; 7 bases agree with TRBD2. The J segment lost 9 bases and the V segment lost 1 base, leaving 12 bases of the junction unmatched. Germline CDR1 LNHDA, CDR2 SQIVND (reference sequence). The CDR3 is 16 residues long. As DNA, the CDR3 is TGTGCCAGTAGTATAGCAGGGCGGGAGCGAAGGGGTGAGCAGTTCTTC. It yields the protein CASSIAGRERRGEQFF.

The V and J genes are TRBV29-1 and TRBJ2-1, with TRBD2 identical over 10 bases. The CDR3 is 14 amino acids. Germline CDR1 and CDR2: SQVTM and ANQGSEA. J lost 4 bases, V lost 1 base, and 1 base had no gene match. CDR3 nucleotides: TGCAGCGTTGAAGCTAGCGGGGGATACAATGAGCAGTTCTTC. Its protein product is CSVEASGGYNEQFF.

This clonotype was seen more than once but under ten times. The chain employs TRBV18 and TRBJ2-7, with TRBD1 matching over 7 bases. The germline CDR1 and CDR2 sequences are KGHSH and LQKENI. V lost 2 bases to trimming and J lost 2 bases; unmatched junction nucleotides: 12. CDR3 length equals 17 residues. CDR3: CASSPVPPRTGAYEQYF. CDR3 sequence (DNA): TGTGCCAGCTCACCAGTCCCCCCCAGGACAGGAGCCTACGAGCAGTACTTC.

This clonotype turned up a few times. The genes are TRBV19 and TRBJ1-5, with a tentative D call TRBD1 (6 bases). CDR1 LNHDA and CDR2 SQIVND come from the germline V gene (reference sequence). V lost 5 bases to trimming and J lost 5 bases, with 16 bases between them. The CDR3 is 15 residues long. CDR3 DNA sequence: TGTGCCAGTAGTGCGCCCGGGACAATTTATCAGCCCCAGCATTTT. Its translation: CASSAPGTIYQPQHF.

Ten or more counts support this clonotype. This chain joins TRBV29-1 and TRBJ2-7; the match to TRBD2 covers 12 bases. This CDR3 has 16 residues. Germline values: CDR1 SQVTM, CDR2 ANQGSEA. V gave up 4 bases and J gave up 1 base; unmatched junction bases: 8. DNA for the CDR3: TGCAGCGTTGGCGGGACGACTAGCGGGAGTTCCTACGAGCAGTACTTC. Translating gives CSVGGTTSGSSYEQYF.

This clonotype was seen repeatedly, ten times or more. The chain links TRBV29-1 to TRBJ2-1; TRBD2 matches 13 bases. The CDR3 covers 15 residues. CDR1 and CDR2 from the germline V gene are SQVTM and ANQGSEA. Unmatched junction bases numbered 7, after V lost 2 bases and J lost 9 bases. The CDR3 protein is CSVETTSGRAGEQFF. In DNA form, the CDR3 reads TGCAGCGTTGAAACAACTAGCGGGAGGGCCGGTGAGCAGTTCTTC.

This clonotype was counted many times. This chain joins TRBV7-9 and TRBJ1-4, with D hard to call. CDR3 length: 13 amino acids. Looked up from germline, CDR1 is SEHNR and CDR2 is FQNEAQ (reference sequence). V shed 5 bases and J shed 5 bases, with 9 bases lying between them. The CDR3 bases are TGTGCCAGCAGCCGACAAGCGAATGAAAAACTGTTTTTT. Its translation: CASSRQANEKLFF.

This clonotype was observed a few times. V is TRBV28 and J is TRBJ2-7; 13 nucleotides match TRBD2. V gave up 7 bases and J gave up 2 bases; unmatched junction bases: 5. Germline values: CDR1 MDHEN, CDR2 SYDVKM. This CDR3 is built from 15 residues. The CDR3 nucleotides read TGTGCCAGCACCCCCACTAGCGGGAGGGCCTACGAGCAGTACTTC. Its protein is CASTPTSGRAYEQYF.

This clonotype was seen many times. The rearrangement joins TRBV6-5 to TRBJ1-1; no clear D. Deletions cut 0 bases from V and 3 bases from J, with 5 bases between. CDR3 length: 13 amino acids. Germline CDR1 reads MNHEY; CDR2 reads SVGAGI. CDR3 bases: TGTGCCAGCAGTTACTCGGATCACACTGAAGCTTTCTTT. This codes for CASSYSDHTEAFF.

This clonotype appeared a few times. The chain combines TRBV4-3 with TRBJ2-7, with 7 bases aligning to TRBD2. Unmatched junction bases numbered 5, after V lost 0 bases and J lost 6 bases. The germline V gene encodes CDR1 LGHNA and CDR2 YSLEER. CDR3 size: 14 residues. CDR3 residues: CASSQDRPGGEQYF. CDR3 DNA: TGCGCCAGCAGCCAAGACCGGCCGGGGGGCGAGCAGTACTTC.

This clonotype was observed at least ten times. The chain employs TRBV4-3 and TRBJ2-1; no definite D call. CDR3 length equals 14 residues. The germline V and J ends were trimmed by 0 bases and 9 bases, with 12 bases remaining between them. Germline CDR1 LGHNA, CDR2 YSLEER. As DNA, the CDR3 is TGCGCCAGCAGCCAAGACGTCCTAACTGGTGAGCAGTTCTTC. Amino acids: CASSQDVLTGEQFF.